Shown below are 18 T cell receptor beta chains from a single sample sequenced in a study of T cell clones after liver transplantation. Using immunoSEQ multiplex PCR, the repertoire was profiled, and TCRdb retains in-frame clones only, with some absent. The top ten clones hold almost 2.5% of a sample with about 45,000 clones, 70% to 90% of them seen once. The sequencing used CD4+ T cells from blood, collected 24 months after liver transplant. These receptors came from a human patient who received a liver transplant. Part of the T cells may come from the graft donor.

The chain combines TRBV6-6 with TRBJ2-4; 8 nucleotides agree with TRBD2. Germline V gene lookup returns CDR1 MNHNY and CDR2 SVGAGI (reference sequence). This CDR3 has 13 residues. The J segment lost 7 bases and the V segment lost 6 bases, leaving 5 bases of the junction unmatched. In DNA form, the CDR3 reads TGTGCCAGCAGCCCCGGGGGGGGGAACATTCAGTACTTC. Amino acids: CASSPGGGNIQYF.

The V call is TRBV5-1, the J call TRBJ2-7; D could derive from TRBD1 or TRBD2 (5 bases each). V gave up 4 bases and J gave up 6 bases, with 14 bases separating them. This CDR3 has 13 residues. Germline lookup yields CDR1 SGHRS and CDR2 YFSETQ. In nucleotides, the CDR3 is TGCGCCAGCAGCCCGATCCGGGACGGCGAGCAGTACTTC. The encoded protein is CASSPIRDGEQYF. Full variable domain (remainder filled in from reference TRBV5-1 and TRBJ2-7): KAGVTQTPRYLIKTRGQQVTLSCSPISGHRSVSWYQQTPGQGLQFLFEYFSETQRNKGNFPGRFSGRQFSNSRSEMNVSTLELGDSALYLCASSPIRDGEQYFGPGTRLTVT.

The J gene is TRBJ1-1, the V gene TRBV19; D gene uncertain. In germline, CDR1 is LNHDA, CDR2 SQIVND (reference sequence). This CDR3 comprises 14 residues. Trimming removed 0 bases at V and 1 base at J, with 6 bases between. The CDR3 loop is CASSIEAENTEAFF. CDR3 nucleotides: TGTGCCAGTAGTATAGAGGCAGAGAACACTGAAGCTTTCTTT. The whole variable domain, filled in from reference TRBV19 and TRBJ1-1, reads DGGITQSPKYLFRKEGQNVTLSCEQNLNHDAMYWYRQDPGQGLRLIYYSQIVNDFQKGDIAEGYSVSREKKESFPLTVTSAQKNPTAFYLCASSIEAENTEAFFGQGTRLTVV.

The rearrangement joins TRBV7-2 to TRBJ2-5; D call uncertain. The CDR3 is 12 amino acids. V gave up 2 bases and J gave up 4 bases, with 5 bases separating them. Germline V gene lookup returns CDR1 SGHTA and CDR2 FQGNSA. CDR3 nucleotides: TGTGCCAGCAGCTTATCCCCAGAGACCCAGTACTTC. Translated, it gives CASSLSPETQYF.

In nucleotides, the CDR3 is TGTGCCACCAGCAGAGATTATAGTGTAGAAGCTTTCTTT. Amino acid sequence: CATSRDYSVEAFF. The chain couples TRBV15 to TRBJ1-1; D is uncertain. Germline V gene sequence: CDR1 LNHNV, CDR2 YYDKDF (reference sequence). V was pared by 0 bases and J by 8 bases, with 10 bases between. This CDR3 comprises 13 residues.

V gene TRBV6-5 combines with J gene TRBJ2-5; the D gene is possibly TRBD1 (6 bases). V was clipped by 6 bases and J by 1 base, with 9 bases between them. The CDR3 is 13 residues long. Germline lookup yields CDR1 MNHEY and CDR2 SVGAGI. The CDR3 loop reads CASRGQIQETQYF. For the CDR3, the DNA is TGTGCCAGCAGAGGACAGATCCAAGAGACCCAGTACTTC.

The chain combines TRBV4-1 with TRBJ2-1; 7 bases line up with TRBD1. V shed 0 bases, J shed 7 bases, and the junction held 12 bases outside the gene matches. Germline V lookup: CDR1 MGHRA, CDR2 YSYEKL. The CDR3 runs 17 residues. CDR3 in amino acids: CASSQDIGGPPWNEQFF. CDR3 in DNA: TGCGCCAGCAGCCAAGATATAGGGGGCCCCCCGTGGAATGAGCAGTTCTTC.

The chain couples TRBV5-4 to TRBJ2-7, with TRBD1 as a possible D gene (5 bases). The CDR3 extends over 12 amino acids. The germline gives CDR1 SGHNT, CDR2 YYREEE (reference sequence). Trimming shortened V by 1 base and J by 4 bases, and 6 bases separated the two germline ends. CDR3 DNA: TGTGCCAGCAGCTTGCCAGGGTACGAGCAGTACTTC. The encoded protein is CASSLPGYEQYF. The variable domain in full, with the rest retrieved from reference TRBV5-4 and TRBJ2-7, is ETGVTQSPTHLIKTRGQQVTLRCSSQSGHNTVSWYQQALGQGPQFIFQYYREEENGRGNFPPRFSGLQFPNYSSELNVNALELDDSALYLCASSLPGYEQYFGPGTRLTVT.

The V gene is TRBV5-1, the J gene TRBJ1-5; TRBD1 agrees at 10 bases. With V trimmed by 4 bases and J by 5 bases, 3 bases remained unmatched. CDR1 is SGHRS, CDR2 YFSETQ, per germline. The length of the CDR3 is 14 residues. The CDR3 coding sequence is TGCGCCAGCAGCGTTGGACAGGGGGATCAGCCCCAGCATTTT. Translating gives CASSVGQGDQPQHF.

The CDR3 spells CASSAWGGEGEQYF. Written as DNA, the CDR3 is TGTGCCAGCAGCGCCTGGGGAGGGGAAGGCGAGCAGTACTTC. The chain has TRBV9 and TRBJ2-7, with 7 bases fitting TRBD2. The junction had 9 bases not matched to a gene; V was cut back by 3 bases and J by 6 bases. The germline gives CDR1 SGDLS, CDR2 YYNGEE. CDR3 length equals 14 residues.

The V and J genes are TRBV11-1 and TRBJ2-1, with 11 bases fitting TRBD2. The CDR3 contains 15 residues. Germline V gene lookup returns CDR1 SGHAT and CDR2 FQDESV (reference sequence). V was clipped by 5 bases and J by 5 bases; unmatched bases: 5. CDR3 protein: CASSATSGVHNEQFF. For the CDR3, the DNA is TGTGCCAGCAGCGCGACTAGCGGGGTTCACAATGAGCAGTTCTTC. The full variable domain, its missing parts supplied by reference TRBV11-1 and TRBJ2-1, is EAEVAQSPRYKITEKSQAVAFWCDPISGHATLYWYRQILGQGPELLVQFQDESVVDDSQLPKDRFSAERLKGVDSTLKIQPAELGDSAMYLCASSATSGVHNEQFFGPGTRLTVL.

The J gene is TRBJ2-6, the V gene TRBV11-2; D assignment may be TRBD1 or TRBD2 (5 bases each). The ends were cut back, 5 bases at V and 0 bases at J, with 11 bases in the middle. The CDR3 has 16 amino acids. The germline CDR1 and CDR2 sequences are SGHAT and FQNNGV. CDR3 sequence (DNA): TGTGCCAGCAGCCCCGGGACGTACTCTGGGGCCAACGTCCTGACTTTC. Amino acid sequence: CASSPGTYSGANVLTF. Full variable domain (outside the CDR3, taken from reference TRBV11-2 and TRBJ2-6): EAGVAQSPRYKIIEKRQSVAFWCNPISGHATLYWYQQILGQGPKLLIQFQNNGVVDDSQLPKDRFSAERLKGVDSTLKIQPAKLEDSAVYLCASSPGTYSGANVLTFGAGSRLTVL.

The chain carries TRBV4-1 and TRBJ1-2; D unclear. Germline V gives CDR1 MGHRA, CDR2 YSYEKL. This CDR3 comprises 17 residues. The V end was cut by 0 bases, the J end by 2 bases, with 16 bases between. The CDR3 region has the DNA TGCGCCAGCAGCCAAGATGGGAACAGCGGATGGAACTATGGCTACACCTTC. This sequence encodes CASSQDGNSGWNYGYTF.

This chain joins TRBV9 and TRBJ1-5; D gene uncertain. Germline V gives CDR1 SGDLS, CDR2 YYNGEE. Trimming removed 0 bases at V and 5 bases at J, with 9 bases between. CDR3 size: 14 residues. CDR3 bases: TGTGCCAGCAGCGTAGGGCCAGTGGATCAGCCCCAGCATTTT. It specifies CASSVGPVDQPQHF.

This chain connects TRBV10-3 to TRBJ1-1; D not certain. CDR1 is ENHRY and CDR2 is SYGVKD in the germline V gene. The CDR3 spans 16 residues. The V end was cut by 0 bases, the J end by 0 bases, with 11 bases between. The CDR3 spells CAISESRGTLNTEAFF. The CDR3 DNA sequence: TGTGCCATCAGTGAGTCTAGAGGAACATTGAACACTGAAGCTTTCTTT.

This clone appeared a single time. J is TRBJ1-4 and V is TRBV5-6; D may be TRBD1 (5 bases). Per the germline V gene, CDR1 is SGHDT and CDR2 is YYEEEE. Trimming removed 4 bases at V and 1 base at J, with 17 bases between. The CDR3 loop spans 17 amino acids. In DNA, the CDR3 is TGTGCCAGCAGCCCAGGGTGGGATCCTTTAACTAATGAAAAACTGTTTTTT. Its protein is CASSPGWDPLTNEKLFF.

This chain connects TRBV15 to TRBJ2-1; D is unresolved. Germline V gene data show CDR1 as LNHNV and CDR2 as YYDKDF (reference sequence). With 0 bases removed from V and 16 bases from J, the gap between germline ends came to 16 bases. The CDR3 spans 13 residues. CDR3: CATSRDLSERNFF. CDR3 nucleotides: TGTGCCACCAGCAGAGATTTGTCAGAGCGTAATTTCTTC.

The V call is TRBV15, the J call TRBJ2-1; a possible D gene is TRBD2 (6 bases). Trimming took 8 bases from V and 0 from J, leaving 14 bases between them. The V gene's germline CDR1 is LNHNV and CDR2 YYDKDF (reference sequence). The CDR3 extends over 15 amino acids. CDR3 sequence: CATGRRGRSYNEQFF. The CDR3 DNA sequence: TGTGCCACCGGAAGGCGGGGTCGCTCCTACAATGAGCAGTTCTTC.